A selection of T cell receptor beta chains follows, all from one sample in a study of shared clonotypes between healthy human individuals. Assay used: immunoSEQ multiplex PCR; TCRdb lists only in-frame clones, some missing. The table has about 2.1 million clones, just under 95% seen once. The sequenced sample consisted of naive CD8+ T cells from PBMCs. Every receptor here comes from a man aged 18-30 years in good health. Some clones in this sample may be carry-over from other donors' samples. Both conserved end residues are part of each CDR3. The order of the fields is CDR3 DNA, CDR3 protein, CDR3 length, D gene, J gene, V gene, clone size. A D gene is named only where the DNA matches it firmly. Part of the rows lack a size; the others show once, few, many or a class for expanded clones.

CDR3nt: TGCGCCAGCAGTGTAAACAGGGCCACTGAAGCTTTCTTT
CDR3aa: CASSVNRATEAFF
len: 13
d_gene: NA
j_gene: TRBJ1-1
v_gene: TRBV10-1
abundance: NA

CDR3nt: TGTGCCAGCAGCTCCAGACCCGGGCGGTCCTACAATGAGCAGTTCTTC
CDR3aa: CASSSRPGRSYNEQFF
len: 16
d_gene: NA
j_gene: TRBJ2-1
v_gene: TRBV11-3
abundance: NA

CDR3nt: TGTGCCAGCAGTTCCACGAAGGGTAAGGGAAGGACCCACGAGCAGTACTTC
CDR3aa: CASSSTKGKGRTHEQYF
len: 17
d_gene: NA
j_gene: TRBJ2-7
v_gene: TRBV27
abundance: NA

CDR3nt: TGTGCCAGCAGCTCTGGGGAAGCAAACATTCAGTACTTC
CDR3aa: CASSSGEANIQYF
len: 13
d_gene: NA
j_gene: TRBJ2-4
v_gene: TRBV9
abundance: NA

CDR3nt: TGTGCCAGCAGCTACTACCCCTTGACAGGGAATGCTTATGGCTACACCTTC
CDR3aa: CASSYYPLTGNAYGYTF
len: 17
d_gene: TRBD1
j_gene: TRBJ1-2
v_gene: TRBV7-9
abundance: few

CDR3nt: TGTGCCAGCAGCGTAGACGGGACTAGCGGGTGGACATCCTACAATGAGCAGTTCTTC
CDR3aa: CASSVDGTSGWTSYNEQFF
len: 19
d_gene: TRBD2
j_gene: TRBJ2-1
v_gene: TRBV9
abundance: NA

CDR3nt: TGTGCCAGCAGCCTAGAGGGACGGCTAGGATCCTACGAGCAGTACTTC
CDR3aa: CASSLEGRLGSYEQYF
len: 16
d_gene: NA
j_gene: TRBJ2-7
v_gene: TRBV28
abundance: NA

CDR3nt: TGTGCCAGCAGCCAAGAGAGAAGAGGGGAAGCCAAAAACATTCAGTACTTC
CDR3aa: CASSQERRGEAKNIQYF
len: 17
d_gene: NA
j_gene: TRBJ2-4
v_gene: TRBV14
abundance: few

CDR3nt: TGTGCCAGCAGCTTGGCCAGCGGGAGTTATGGCTACACCTTC
CDR3aa: CASSLASGSYGYTF
len: 14
d_gene: NA
j_gene: TRBJ1-2
v_gene: TRBV5-4
abundance: NA

CDR3nt: TGTGCCACCAACAGGGGGGTGAACACTGAAGCTTTCTTT
CDR3aa: CATNRGVNTEAFF
len: 13
d_gene: TRBD1
j_gene: TRBJ1-1
v_gene: TRBV15
abundance: NA

CDR3nt: TGTGCCAGTAGTGACTCGGACAGCATTACTTACGAGCAGTACTTC
CDR3aa: CASSDSDSITYEQYF
len: 15
d_gene: NA
j_gene: TRBJ2-7
v_gene: TRBV19
abundance: NA

CDR3nt: TGTGCCAGCAGTTCCCTCTCCTACGAGCAGTACTTC
CDR3aa: CASSSLSYEQYF
len: 12
d_gene: NA
j_gene: TRBJ2-7
v_gene: TRBV2
abundance: once

CDR3nt: TGTGCCAGTAGCCGCCGGCCAGGCTACGAGCAGTACTTC
CDR3aa: CASSRRPGYEQYF
len: 13
d_gene: NA
j_gene: TRBJ2-7
v_gene: TRBV19
abundance: NA

CDR3nt: TGTGCGCAGCTGGCGGGGGCCTACGAGCAGTACTTC
CDR3aa: CAQLAGAYEQYF
len: 12
d_gene: TRBD2
j_gene: TRBJ2-7
v_gene: TRBV19
abundance: NA

CDR3nt: TGTGCCAGTAGACCCCGGGACAAGGACGAGCAGTACTTC
CDR3aa: CASRPRDKDEQYF
len: 13
d_gene: NA
j_gene: TRBJ2-7
v_gene: TRBV19
abundance: once

CDR3nt: TGTGCCAGCAGCTTAGCCGGGACAGCATACAATGAGCAGTTCTTC
CDR3aa: CASSLAGTAYNEQFF
len: 15
d_gene: TRBD1
j_gene: TRBJ2-1
v_gene: TRBV7-8
abundance: NA

CDR3nt: TGCGCCAGCAGTGAGAGGACAGCAAACACCGGGGAGCTGTTTTTT
CDR3aa: CASSERTANTGELFF
len: 15
d_gene: NA
j_gene: TRBJ2-2
v_gene: TRBV10-1
abundance: NA

CDR3nt: TGTGCCAGCAGCTTAACAGGGTATGCCGAGCAGTACTTC
CDR3aa: CASSLTGYAEQYF
len: 13
d_gene: NA
j_gene: TRBJ2-7
v_gene: TRBV7-2
abundance: NA

CDR3nt: TGTGCCAGCAGTCCGTCGGGCTCTGGGGCCAACGTCCTGACTTTC
CDR3aa: CASSPSGSGANVLTF
len: 15
d_gene: NA
j_gene: TRBJ2-6
v_gene: TRBV6-5
abundance: NA

CDR3nt: TGTGCCAGCAACCTACCATGGGAGGATGGCTACACCTTC
CDR3aa: CASNLPWEDGYTF
len: 13
d_gene: NA
j_gene: TRBJ1-2
v_gene: TRBV28
abundance: NA

CDR3nt: TGTGCCACCAGCAGAGATCCGGTCACCCGCAATCAGCCCCAGCATTTT
CDR3aa: CATSRDPVTRNQPQHF
len: 16
d_gene: NA
j_gene: TRBJ1-5
v_gene: TRBV15
abundance: NA

CDR3nt: TGTGCCAGCTCACCGGACAGGGACACAGATACGCAGTATTTT
CDR3aa: CASSPDRDTDTQYF
len: 14
d_gene: TRBD1
j_gene: TRBJ2-3
v_gene: TRBV18
abundance: once

CDR3nt: TGTGCCAGTAGTATAGAAGGGACAGTAAAAGAGACCCAGTACTTC
CDR3aa: CASSIEGTVKETQYF
len: 15
d_gene: TRBD1
j_gene: TRBJ2-5
v_gene: TRBV19
abundance: NA

CDR3nt: TGTGCCAGTAGTATAGAACTAGCGGGAGGGCCAAGGAATGAGCAGTTCTTC
CDR3aa: CASSIELAGGPRNEQFF
len: 17
d_gene: TRBD2
j_gene: TRBJ2-1
v_gene: TRBV19
abundance: once

CDR3nt: TGCGCCAGCAGCCTGGACAGATCCGACGGCTACACCTTC
CDR3aa: CASSLDRSDGYTF
len: 13
d_gene: NA
j_gene: TRBJ1-2
v_gene: TRBV4-1
abundance: NA

CDR3nt: TGTGCCAGTAACCATCTGACGGAGGGTGAAAGCGGAGTGAACACCGGGGAGCTGTTTTTT
CDR3aa: CASNHLTEGESGVNTGELFF
len: 20
d_gene: NA
j_gene: TRBJ2-2
v_gene: TRBV19
abundance: few

CDR3nt: TGTGCCAGCAGTTACGGAGCGGGACAGACATCCGAGCAGTACTTC
CDR3aa: CASSYGAGQTSEQYF
len: 15
d_gene: NA
j_gene: TRBJ2-7
v_gene: TRBV6-5
abundance: NA

CDR3nt: TGTGCCAGCGGGTCCGTGGGCAGCTCCTACGAGCAGTACTTC
CDR3aa: CASGSVGSSYEQYF
len: 14
d_gene: NA
j_gene: TRBJ2-7
v_gene: TRBV6-5
abundance: NA

CDR3nt: TGTGCCATCAGCACAGGGAACGAGCAGTACTTC
CDR3aa: CAISTGNEQYF
len: 11
d_gene: NA
j_gene: TRBJ2-7
v_gene: TRBV10-3
abundance: NA

CDR3nt: TGTGCCAGCAGCCCCACGGCAGCGGGAGTCACAGATACGCAGTATTTT
CDR3aa: CASSPTAAGVTDTQYF
len: 16
d_gene: TRBD2
j_gene: TRBJ2-3
v_gene: TRBV4-2
abundance: NA

CDR3nt: TGCGCCAGCAGTCTCCGGCGAAGCACTGAAGCTTTCTTT
CDR3aa: CASSLRRSTEAFF
len: 13
d_gene: NA
j_gene: TRBJ1-1
v_gene: TRBV4-1
abundance: NA

CDR3nt: TGTGCCAGCAGCTTGGATATTGTGTACGAGCAGTACTTC
CDR3aa: CASSLDIVYEQYF
len: 13
d_gene: NA
j_gene: TRBJ2-7
v_gene: TRBV5-6
abundance: NA

CDR3nt: TGCGCCAGCAGCCAAGGTGTTGTTGCCGCCAACGGCGGGTATGGCTACACCTTC
CDR3aa: CASSQGVVAANGGYGYTF
len: 18
d_gene: NA
j_gene: TRBJ1-2
v_gene: TRBV4-1
abundance: NA

CDR3nt: TGTGCCAGCAGCCTGGCCCTAAGGGACGAGCAGTACTTC
CDR3aa: CASSLALRDEQYF
len: 13
d_gene: NA
j_gene: TRBJ2-7
v_gene: TRBV7-3
abundance: NA

CDR3nt: TGTGCCAGCAGCGTATCCCCCCTAGTAGGGGATCTGGTGCATGAGCAGTTCTTC
CDR3aa: CASSVSPLVGDLVHEQFF
len: 18
d_gene: NA
j_gene: TRBJ2-1
v_gene: TRBV9
abundance: NA

CDR3nt: TGTGCCAGCAGTTCCCCCCCGGGGAACAATGAGCAGTTCTTC
CDR3aa: CASSSPPGNNEQFF
len: 14
d_gene: NA
j_gene: TRBJ2-1
v_gene: TRBV28
abundance: NA

CDR3nt: TGTGCCAGCTCACCGACTCGGACGGCCTCTGGAAACACCATATATTTT
CDR3aa: CASSPTRTASGNTIYF
len: 16
d_gene: NA
j_gene: TRBJ1-3
v_gene: TRBV18
abundance: NA

CDR3nt: TGTGCCAGCGGAGGGACGGCCAGGGGGACCGGGGAGCTGTTTTTT
CDR3aa: CASGGTARGTGELFF
len: 15
d_gene: NA
j_gene: TRBJ2-2
v_gene: TRBV25-1
abundance: NA

CDR3nt: TGTGCCAGCAGAGACTGGGGGAGTCGTGCAGATACGCAGTATTTT
CDR3aa: CASRDWGSRADTQYF
len: 15
d_gene: NA
j_gene: TRBJ2-3
v_gene: TRBV5-4
abundance: NA

CDR3nt: TGTGCCAGCAGCCAGGGCAGGGGTTGGGCTAATGAAAAACTGTTTTTT
CDR3aa: CASSQGRGWANEKLFF
len: 16
d_gene: NA
j_gene: TRBJ1-4
v_gene: TRBV9
abundance: NA

CDR3nt: TGTGCCAGCAGCTTCTCTAGCGGGAGGGCCGGTGAGCAGTTCTTC
CDR3aa: CASSFSSGRAGEQFF
len: 15
d_gene: TRBD2
j_gene: TRBJ2-1
v_gene: TRBV14
abundance: NA

CDR3nt: TGTGCCATCACGGGAGGGCGACGTGAGCAGTTCTTC
CDR3aa: CAITGGRREQFF
len: 12
d_gene: TRBD2
j_gene: TRBJ2-1
v_gene: TRBV10-3
abundance: NA